This T cell receptor (beta chain) was sequenced during a study of blood T cell repertoires in COVID-19. Repertoires were generated with immunoSEQ multiplex PCR, while TCRdb's copy carries only in-frame clones and drops some. The table has around 360,000 clones, around 87% seen once. The V end was cut by 1 base, the J end by 2 bases, with 12 bases between. The length of the CDR3 is 15 residues. Germline CDR1 and CDR2: MGHRA and YSYEKL. This chain links TRBV4-1 with TRBJ2-7, with a possible D match to TRBD2 (5 bases). The TCR was taken from a man aged 40-50 years in a cohort exposed to, infected with or recovered from COVID-19 (not recorded which). The material sequenced was PBMCs or T cells enriched from blood (not recorded which). The CDR3 coding sequence is TGCGCCAGCAGCCAAGGAGCCGGGAAAACCTACGAGCAGTACTTC. Translating it yields CASSQGAGKTYEQYF.